This T cell receptor (beta chain) was documented in a study of cytomegalovirus exposure and HLA in healthy donors. Findings of the study overall: TCR clusters originating in the first cohort tended to co-occur in the roughly 120 validation repertoires, according to a later analysis.

This table comes from immunoSEQ multiplex PCR, and its TCRdb copy is limited to in-frame clones, with some not included. The sample has 220,000 or so clones; 80% to 85% are singletons. The V gene's germline CDR1 is SEHNR and CDR2 FQNEAQ (reference sequence). Trimming shortened V by 5 bases and J by 14 bases, and 4 bases separated the two germline ends. This CDR3 comprises 8 residues. About this clone itself: Its cognate antigen is unknown.

The clonotype originates from a woman under 40 in good health and CMV-seropositive. V gene TRBV7-9 combines with J gene TRBJ1-5, with D unresolved. The material sequenced was PBMCs. CDR3 sequence (DNA): TGTGCCAGCAGCCCGAAGCATTTT. Protein sequence: CASSPKHF.